This T cell receptor (beta chain) was identified in a study of early T cells in non-severe SARS-CoV-2 infection (dated by TCRdb to the early 2020s). Background on the whole study: TCR sequencing used bulk RNA from unsorted whole blood, so alpha and beta chains could not be paired.

Libraries were prepared through 5' RACE. The sample was run on a NextSeq 500. To correct for sequencing error and PCR bias, the TCR library protocol tagged individual cDNA molecules with unique molecular identifiers. Sequencing covered both TCR alpha and beta chains, and within each sample the abundances of alpha and beta sequences were tightly co-correlated. Regarding the original processing steps: Decombinator V4 was used to annotate TCR sequences for V gene, J gene and CDR3. TCRs were defined as expanded if a significant change between any two time points was detected under a Poisson model with p below 0.0001. TCR abundances were normalised to the total number of TCRs sequenced per sample and were expressed as counts per million. MAIT TCRs were defined by TRAV1-2 paired with TRAJ12, TRAJ20 or TRAJ33, and iNKT TCRs by TRAV10 paired with TRAJ18. VDJdb, accessed on 1 November 2021, was searched for TCRs annotated for CMV, EBV and SARS-CoV-2, and TCRs annotated for more than one antigen were excluded. Using fastp at Q25 and MiXCR, TCRdb reprocessed the public reads and kept productive beta chains. Rows are combined by CDR3 protein, so each entry shows the most common genes and DNA. TCRdb's processing, not the study's, gives the V and J calls here. For this sample there are about 69,000 distinct CDR3 sequences; approximately 4.5% appear just once. The biggest ten clones account for more than 3% of the sample.

The paper's findings and limits, for the study overall: VDJdb matching was skewed toward anti-spike CD8 responses and likely underestimated virus-specific expansions by missing private and CD4 specificities.

The CDR3 has 15 amino acids, counting the end cysteine and phenylalanine. Only the CDR3 portion is preserved as DNA: 45 bases, with reading frame beginning at the first base. V trim: 5 bases; J trim: 6 bases; unmatched bases: 8. The germline V gene (reference sequence) supplies CDR1 PRHDT and CDR2 FYEKMQ. This was a case-control study nested in a cohort of healthcare workers in London, UK, who had nasopharyngeal swab PCR tests and blood samples taken every week. Between 23 and 31 March 2020, the week of the UK lockdown, healthcare workers were enrolled and then followed up weekly for as long as 16 weeks. A word on this clonotype: The specificity of this receptor is unknown. Base qualities are missing; no much larger clone stands one base away.

The sample was whole blood, taken at baseline. The chain is assembled from TRBV13 and TRBJ2-3, with 10 bases in between that match TRBD2. The sequence was collected from an adult who was a healthcare worker with PCR-confirmed SARS-CoV-2 infection or an uninfected control (not recorded which). The donor label of this sample is uncertain. The nucleotides read TGTGCCAGCAGCCACCCAAGCGGGGGGGCCGATACGCAGTATTTT. Its protein is CASSHPSGGADTQYF.